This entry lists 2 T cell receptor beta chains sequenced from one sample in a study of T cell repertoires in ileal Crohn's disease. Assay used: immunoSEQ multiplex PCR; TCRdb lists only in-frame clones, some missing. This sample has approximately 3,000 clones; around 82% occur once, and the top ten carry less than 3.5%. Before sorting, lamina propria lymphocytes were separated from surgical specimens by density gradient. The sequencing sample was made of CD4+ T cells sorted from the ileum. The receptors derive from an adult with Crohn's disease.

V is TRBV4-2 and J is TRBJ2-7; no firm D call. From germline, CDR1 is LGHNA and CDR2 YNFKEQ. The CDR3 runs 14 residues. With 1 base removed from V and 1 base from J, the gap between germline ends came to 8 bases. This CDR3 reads CASSQGSGSYEQYF. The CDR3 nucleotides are TGTGCCAGCAGCCAAGGATCAGGATCCTACGAGCAGTACTTC.

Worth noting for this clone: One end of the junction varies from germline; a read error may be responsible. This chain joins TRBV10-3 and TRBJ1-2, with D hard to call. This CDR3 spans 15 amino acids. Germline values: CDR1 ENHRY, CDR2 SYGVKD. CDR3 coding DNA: TGTGCCGTCAGTGAGCCGGACGGGGCTAACTATGGCTACACCTTC. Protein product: CAVSEPDGANYGYTF.